This T cell receptor beta chain was documented in a study of T cell responses to AZD1222 COVID-19 vaccine. Broader study findings: White British ancestry dominated among donors, who included more females, and clonal diversity was possibly underestimated. Epitopes outside B.1.351 and B.1.1.7 mutated regions reportedly drew nearly half of spike TCRs.

Using immunoSEQ multiplex PCR, the repertoire was profiled, and TCRdb retains in-frame clones only, with some absent. The table lists 90,000 to 150,000 clones, roughly 90% of them singletons. Concerning this clone itself: The antigen remains unidentified.

V lost 3 bases to trimming and J lost 3 bases, with 11 bases between them. The CDR3 contains 14 residues. The V gene's germline CDR1 is SGHTS and CDR2 YDEGEE. The TCR originated in an adult who received the MenACWY meningococcal vaccine as a control. The sample here was peripheral blood, taken 28 days after the second dose of the MenACWY control vaccine. The chain combines TRBV5-8 with TRBJ2-3; D possibly corresponds to TRBD1 (5 bases). Written as DNA, the CDR3 is TGTGCCAGCAGCTGGGGATCAGGGACAGATACGCAGTATTTT. It translates to CASSWGSGTDTQYF.